The 4 T cell receptor beta chains given below trace back to one sample, sequenced in a study of CD8+CD57+ T cells in acquired aplastic anemia. It was genomic DNA that served as the template for profiling TCR beta VDJ and CDR3. One entry per CDR3 protein results from TCRdb running MiXCR on the reads. Of about 200,000 distinct CDR3 sequences in the sample, approximately 60% were seen once. CD8+CD57+ cell expansion had been shown by flow cytometry in patients chosen for sequencing. The material sequenced was sorted CD4+, CD8+, or CD8+CD57+ T cells (not recorded which) from PBMCs. These receptors were collected from a human donor with aplastic anemia.

J is TRBJ1-2 and V is TRBV15, with a weak D call TRBD1 (5 bases). CDR3 length: 15 amino acids. The V and J ends lost 5 bases and 7 bases respectively, with 20 bases between them. Germline V gene sequence: CDR1 LNHNV, CDR2 YYDKDF (reference sequence). The CDR3 loop is CATSFSPGLIRGYTF. The CDR3 nucleotides are TGTGCCACCAGCTTTTCCCCGGGGCTTATCCGTGGCTACACCTTC.

The chain links TRBV10-3 to TRBJ2-1; D remains unclear. V lost 2 bases and J lost 8, with 7 bases in between. This CDR3 is 12 amino acids long. Per the germline V gene, CDR1 is ENHRY and CDR2 is SYGVKD. The CDR3 reads CAISEIAHEQFF. The CDR3 bases are TGTGCCATCAGTGAGATTGCCCATGAGCAGTTCTTC.

This clonotype has ten or more counts. The chain employs TRBV30 and TRBJ2-7; D unresolved. V lost 3 bases and J 7 bases, leaving 16 bases between the germline ends. The CDR3 consists of 13 residues. In germline, CDR1 is GTSNPN, CDR2 SVGIG (reference sequence). As DNA, the CDR3 is TGTGCCTGGAGCGGCAGGCTAAGTGGGGAGCAGTACTTC. Translating gives CAWSGRLSGEQYF.

At least ten counts were recorded for this clonotype. The rearrangement joins TRBV5-5 to TRBJ2-7, with 7 nucleotides matching TRBD1. This CDR3 comprises 14 residues. Germline V CDR1 and CDR2: SGHKS, YYEKEE (reference sequence). The V gene end was trimmed by 2 bases and the J gene end by 3 bases; junction bases not matched to a gene: 5. CDR3 sequence (DNA): TGTGCCAGCAGCTTTCCCGGGACAGACTACGAGCAGTACTTC. Translated: CASSFPGTDYEQYF.